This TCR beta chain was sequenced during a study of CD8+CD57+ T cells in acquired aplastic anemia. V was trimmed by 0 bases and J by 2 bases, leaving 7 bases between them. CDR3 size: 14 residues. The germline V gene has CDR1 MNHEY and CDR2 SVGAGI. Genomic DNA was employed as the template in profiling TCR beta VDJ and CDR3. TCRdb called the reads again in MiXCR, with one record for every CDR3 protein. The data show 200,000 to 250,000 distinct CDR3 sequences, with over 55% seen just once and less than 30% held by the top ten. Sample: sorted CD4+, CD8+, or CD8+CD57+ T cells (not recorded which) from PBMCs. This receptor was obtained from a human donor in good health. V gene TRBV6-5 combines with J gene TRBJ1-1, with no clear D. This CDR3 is CASSYSLSNTEAFF. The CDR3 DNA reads TGTGCCAGCAGTTACTCGCTTAGTAACACTGAAGCTTTCTTT.